This is a list of T cell receptor beta chains from one sample in a study of blood T cell repertoires in COVID-19. Generated by immunoSEQ multiplex PCR, the TCRdb table keeps only in-frame clones and is missing some. This sample yields some 200,000 clones, of which about four fifths are seen a single time; about an eighth belongs to the top ten. The sequenced material came from PBMCs or T cells enriched from blood (not recorded which). These receptors originate from a man aged 35 to 55 who had recovered from COVID-19. Both conserved end residues are part of each CDR3. The D gene is left open where the match is weak. Not every row has a clone size; where given, it reads once, few, many or a size class.

TGTGCCAGCAGCTTGACAGGGGGCACTGGAAACACCATATATTTT	CASSLTGGTGNTIYF	TRBJ1-3	TRBV7-2	TRBD1	NA
TGTGCCAGCAGCGTAGCTGACGGGAGCTTTGGTAGGTATGAGCAGTTCTTC	CASSVADGSFGRYEQFF	TRBJ2-1	TRBV9	NA	NA
TGTGCCAGCAGTTTCGAGGGACTAGCGGGAGGGCCTTCGAGCACAGATACGCAGTATTTT	CASSFEGLAGGPSSTDTQYF	TRBJ2-3	TRBV28	TRBD2	NA
TGTGCCAGCGGGCAGCACCTAACTAATGAAAAACTGTTTTTT	CASGQHLTNEKLFF	TRBJ1-4	TRBV2	NA	NA
TGTGCCAGCAGCTCCGGGACAAAGGACGAGCAGTACTTC	CASSSGTKDEQYF	TRBJ2-7	TRBV5-4	NA	NA
TGTGCCAGTACCTTAGCCGGAGGGCAGACTAACTATGGCTACACCTTC	CASTLAGGQTNYGYTF	TRBJ1-2	TRBV19	NA	NA
TGTGCCAGCAGATCTGGACTAGCGGGATACAATGAGCAGTTCTTC	CASRSGLAGYNEQFF	TRBJ2-1	TRBV6-5	TRBD2	NA
TGTGCCAGCTCTGGTACCGTAGGGGCAGGTTCGGCTGAAGCTTTCTTT	CASSGTVGAGSAEAFF	TRBJ1-1	TRBV18	NA	NA
TGCGCCAGCAGCCAAGCCAGGGGTCCCGGGGAGCTGTTTTTT	CASSQARGPGELFF	TRBJ2-2	TRBV4-3	NA	NA
TGTGCCAGCAGCCTACAGGGTTCAAGTGAGCAGTTCTTC	CASSLQGSSEQFF	TRBJ2-1	TRBV12-3/TRBV12-4	NA	NA
TGTGCCACCAGCAGGGTATACCGACAGGGGGCAGACAATGAGCAGTTCTTC	CATSRVYRQGADNEQFF	TRBJ2-1	TRBV15	TRBD1	once
TGTGCCAGCAGCTTAATGGGGGGCACTGAAGCTTTCTTT	CASSLMGGTEAFF	TRBJ1-1	TRBV7-9	NA	NA
TGTGCCAGCTCACTCGTAGCGGGAGCCGGGAATGAGCAGTTCTTC	CASSLVAGAGNEQFF	TRBJ2-1	TRBV18	TRBD2	NA
TGTGCCAGCAGTAATCAGGGAGACAGGCCGTACCAAGAGACCCAGTACTTC	CASSNQGDRPYQETQYF	TRBJ2-5	TRBV6-4	NA	NA
TGTGCTAGTGCCCTTAGAGGTTCGGCGGGGGCCCCCTCCTACGAGCAGTACTTC	CASALRGSAGAPSYEQYF	TRBJ2-7	TRBV12-5	NA	NA
TGTGCCAGCAGCCCAACTAGCGGGAGGTCGGTCGAGCAGTACTTC	CASSPTSGRSVEQYF	TRBJ2-7	TRBV7-2	TRBD2	NA
TGTGCCAGCAGCCAAGGGGTAGCGGGAGTCATCCGGGAGCTGTTTTTT	CASSQGVAGVIRELFF	TRBJ2-2	TRBV3-1/TRBV3-2	TRBD2	NA
TGTGCCAGCAGCGTGGGACTCGGCACCGGGGAGCTGTTTTTT	CASSVGLGTGELFF	TRBJ2-2	TRBV5-6	NA	few
TGTGCCAGCTCCCCCGACAGTACCTATCAGCCCCAGCATTTT	CASSPDSTYQPQHF	TRBJ1-5	TRBV18	NA	NA
TGTGCCAGCAGCTTAGAATCAGGGTACACTGAAGCTTTCTTT	CASSLESGYTEAFF	TRBJ1-1	TRBV7-8	NA	NA
TGTGCCAGCAGCCTGGCGGGAGAAGTGAATGAGCAGTTCTTC	CASSLAGEVNEQFF	TRBJ2-1	TRBV11-2	TRBD2	NA
TGCGCCAGCAGCACCCGACAGGGCGGAGAGTATGGCTACACCTTC	CASSTRQGGEYGYTF	TRBJ1-2	TRBV4-3	TRBD1	NA
TGTGCCAGCAGTCCGGGGTTCTCCGGGGAGCTGTTTTTT	CASSPGFSGELFF	TRBJ2-2	TRBV5-4	NA	NA
TGTGCCAGCACCCTGGCGGGGGTGGGAAATGAGCAGTTCTTC	CASTLAGVGNEQFF	TRBJ2-1	TRBV27	TRBD2	few
TGTGCCAGCAGCTTAAGCGGACAGGGGGGCTATGGCTACACCTTC	CASSLSGQGGYGYTF	TRBJ1-2	TRBV7-3	TRBD1	NA
TGTGCCAGCAGCCCACAGGGAAATCGGAATTCACCCCTCCACTTT	CASSPQGNRNSPLHF	TRBJ1-6	TRBV7-9	NA	few
TGTGCCAGCAGCCGTCTTCCGGGCCAGGGCAATGAGCAGTTCTTC	CASSRLPGQGNEQFF	TRBJ2-1	TRBV7-6	NA	NA
TGTGCCAGCAGTGGGGGGGTCAATGTTTGGGGTCTGGGAGCTTTCTTT	CASSGGVNVWGLGAFF	TRBJ1-1	TRBV6-1	NA	NA
TGTGCCAGCACCCCAGAGACAGATTACACCGGGGAGCTGTTTTTT	CASTPETDYTGELFF	TRBJ2-2	TRBV4-2	NA	few
TGTGCCAGCAGTCACCTAGCGGGGGGATTGGGAGATACGCAGTATTTT	CASSHLAGGLGDTQYF	TRBJ2-3	TRBV28	TRBD2	NA
TGTGCCAGCAGCTTATCGGCAGGGGGAAATGGCTACACCTTC	CASSLSAGGNGYTF	TRBJ1-2	TRBV7-8	TRBD1	NA
TGTGCCAGCAGCCCACCGGGAGCCCAAGAGACCCAGTACTTC	CASSPPGAQETQYF	TRBJ2-5	TRBV28	NA	NA
TGTGCCAGCAGTCCAGGGGGCAGCTATGGCTACACCTTC	CASSPGGSYGYTF	TRBJ1-2	TRBV6-5	TRBD1	NA
TGTGCCAGCAGCGTTCTAGCGGGCAATGAGCAGTTCTTC	CASSVLAGNEQFF	TRBJ2-1	TRBV7-8	TRBD2	NA
TGTGCCAGCAGTTACTCAGGAGGGTATCATTCACCCCTCCACTTT	CASSYSGGYHSPLHF	TRBJ1-6	TRBV6-5	NA	once
TGTGCCAGCAGCTCACCCGGACAGATAACCAACTATGGCTACACCTTC	CASSSPGQITNYGYTF	TRBJ1-2	TRBV7-9	NA	few
TGCGCCAGCAGCCAAGATTGGCGGACTAGCGGGACCAATGAGCAGTTCTTC	CASSQDWRTSGTNEQFF	TRBJ2-1	TRBV4-3	TRBD2	NA
TGTGCCAGCAGCCCCCGAGGGGGGGGGAGAGAGACCCAGTACTTC	CASSPRGGGRETQYF	TRBJ2-5	TRBV7-2	NA	NA
TGTGCCAGTCGACTTCAACCTGGCACAGATACGCAGTATTTT	CASRLQPGTDTQYF	TRBJ2-3	TRBV7-2	NA	NA
TGTGCCAGCAAGGACGGCCAGGGACAGCCCCAGCATTTT	CASKDGQGQPQHF	TRBJ1-5	TRBV12-3/TRBV12-4	NA	NA
TGCAGTCCTACTCGCACAGCCGGGGGAGCTTTCTTT	CSPTRTAGGAFF	TRBJ1-1	TRBV29-1	NA	NA
TGCGCCAGCAGCCCTTTGACTAGCGGGGGCACAGATACGCAGTATTTT	CASSPLTSGGTDTQYF	TRBJ2-3	TRBV5-1	TRBD2	NA
TGCAGCGTTGAAGATTGGGACAGTGCAACTAATGAAAAACTGTTTTTT	CSVEDWDSATNEKLFF	TRBJ1-4	TRBV29-1	TRBD1	NA
TGTGCCAGCAGTTTACCACGAGCCTACGAGCAGTACTTC	CASSLPRAYEQYF	TRBJ2-7	TRBV28	NA	NA
TGTGCCATCAGTGAGTGGAGGACAGTACCTGGCTACACCTTC	CAISEWRTVPGYTF	TRBJ1-2	TRBV10-3	NA	NA
TGTGCCAGCATTGAGACAGGAAGGACTGAAGCTTTCTTT	CASIETGRTEAFF	TRBJ1-1	TRBV2	NA	few
TGTGCCACCAGCAGGGGTCCCGGGACAGGAAACACCGGGGAGCTGTTTTTT	CATSRGPGTGNTGELFF	TRBJ2-2	TRBV15	TRBD1	few
TGTGCCAGCAGCTTGGGGACTGCCCTCTATGGCTACACCTTC	CASSLGTALYGYTF	TRBJ1-2	TRBV5-4	NA	NA
TGTGCCAGCAGCCAAGCCGGGAGCTCCTACAATGAGCAGTTCTTC	CASSQAGSSYNEQFF	TRBJ2-1	TRBV14	NA	NA
TGCGCCAGCAGCTGGTCCGGACAGGGTGATTATGGCTACACCTTC	CASSWSGQGDYGYTF	TRBJ1-2	TRBV5-1	TRBD1	NA
TGTGCCAGCACGAAAGTGGCAGGGGGCAATCAGCCCCAGCATTTT	CASTKVAGGNQPQHF	TRBJ1-5	TRBV6-6	NA	NA